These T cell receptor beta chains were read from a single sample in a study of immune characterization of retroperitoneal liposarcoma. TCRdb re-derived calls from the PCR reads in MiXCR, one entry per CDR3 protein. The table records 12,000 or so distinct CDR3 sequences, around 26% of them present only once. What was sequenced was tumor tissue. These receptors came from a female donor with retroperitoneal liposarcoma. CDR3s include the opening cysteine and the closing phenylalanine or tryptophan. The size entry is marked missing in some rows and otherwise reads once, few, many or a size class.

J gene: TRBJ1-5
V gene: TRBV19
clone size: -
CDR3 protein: CASSTRENQPQHF

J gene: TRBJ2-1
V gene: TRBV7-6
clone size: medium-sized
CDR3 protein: CASTFTGSDNEQFF

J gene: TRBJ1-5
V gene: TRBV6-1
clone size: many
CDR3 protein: CASSVRGFSNQPQHF

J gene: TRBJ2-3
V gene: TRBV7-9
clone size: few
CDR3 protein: CASSFFSTDTQYF

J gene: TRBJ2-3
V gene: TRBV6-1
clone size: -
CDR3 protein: CASSEASGGATDTQYF

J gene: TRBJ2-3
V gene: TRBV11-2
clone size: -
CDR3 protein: CASSPADTQYF

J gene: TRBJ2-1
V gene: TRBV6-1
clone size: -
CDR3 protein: CASIVDHPYEQFF

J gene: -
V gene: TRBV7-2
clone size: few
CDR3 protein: CASSLASSGTYNEQYF

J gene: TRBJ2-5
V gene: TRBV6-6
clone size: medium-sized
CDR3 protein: CASSYEGLGMETQYF

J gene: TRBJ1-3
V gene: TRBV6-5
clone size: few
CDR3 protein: CVSRDRGGDSGNTIYF

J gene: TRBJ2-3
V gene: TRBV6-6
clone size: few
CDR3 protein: CASSYGAGSTDTQYF

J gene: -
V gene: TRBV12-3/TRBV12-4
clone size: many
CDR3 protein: CASSLLGYEQYF

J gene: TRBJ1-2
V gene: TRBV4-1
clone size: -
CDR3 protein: CASSPRTGTDYGYTF

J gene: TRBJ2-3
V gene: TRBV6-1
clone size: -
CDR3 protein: CASSYRHTGAPQYF

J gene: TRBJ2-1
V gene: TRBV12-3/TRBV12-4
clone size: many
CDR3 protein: CASTSSSQETQFF

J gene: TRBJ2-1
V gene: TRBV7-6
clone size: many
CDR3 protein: CASSLVGNYNEQFF

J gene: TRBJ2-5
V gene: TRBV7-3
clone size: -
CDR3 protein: CVSSLQETQYF

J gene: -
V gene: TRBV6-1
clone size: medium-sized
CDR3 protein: CASSERGANNEQYF

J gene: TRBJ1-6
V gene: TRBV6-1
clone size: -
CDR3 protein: CASNSYNSPLHF

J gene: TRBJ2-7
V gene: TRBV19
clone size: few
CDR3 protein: CASSMLQVGYEQYF

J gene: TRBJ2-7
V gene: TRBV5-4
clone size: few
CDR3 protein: CASRDRASYEQYF

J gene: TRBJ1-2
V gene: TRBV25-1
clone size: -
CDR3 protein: CASSEGGNYGYTF

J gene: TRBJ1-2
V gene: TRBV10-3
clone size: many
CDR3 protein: CAISTPGQDLSGYTF

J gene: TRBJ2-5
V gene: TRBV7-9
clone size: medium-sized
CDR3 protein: CASSQWEGRGTQYF

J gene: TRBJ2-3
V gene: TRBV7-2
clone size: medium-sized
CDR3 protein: CASSLSGGTDTQYF

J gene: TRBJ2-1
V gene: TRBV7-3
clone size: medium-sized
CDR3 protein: CASSLSGDNEQFF

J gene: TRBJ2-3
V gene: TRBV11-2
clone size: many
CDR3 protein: CASSPRTYTDTQYF

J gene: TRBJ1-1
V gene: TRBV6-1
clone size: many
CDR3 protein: CASTSGTPNTEAFF

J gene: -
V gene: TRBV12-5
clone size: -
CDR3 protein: CASGVSVSNEQYF

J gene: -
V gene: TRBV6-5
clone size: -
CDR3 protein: CASSYKDRGEQYF

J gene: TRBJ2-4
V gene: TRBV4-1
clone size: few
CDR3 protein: CASSKESGRAVEQYF

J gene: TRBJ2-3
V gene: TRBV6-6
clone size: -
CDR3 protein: CASSYSSGGGHEQIF

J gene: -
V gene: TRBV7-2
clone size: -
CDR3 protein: CASSGTGSRETQYF

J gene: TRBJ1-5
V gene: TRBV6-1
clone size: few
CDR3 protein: CASSEAGGSGNQPQHF

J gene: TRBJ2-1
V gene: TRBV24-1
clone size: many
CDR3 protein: CATSDLHFGGEETQFF

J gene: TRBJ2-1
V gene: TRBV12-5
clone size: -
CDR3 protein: CASDSDRTGLAGDEQFF

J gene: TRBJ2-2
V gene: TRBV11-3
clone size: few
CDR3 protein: CASSFSGLAENTGELFF

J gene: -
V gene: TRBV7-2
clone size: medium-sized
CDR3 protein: CASSLGTSTYNEQYF

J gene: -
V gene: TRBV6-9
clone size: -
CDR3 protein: CASRYQLAGAQETQYF

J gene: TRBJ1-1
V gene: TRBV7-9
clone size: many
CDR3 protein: CASRMDRSKNTEAFF

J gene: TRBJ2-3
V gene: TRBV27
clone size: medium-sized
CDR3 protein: CASKSGTSGPHPADTQYF

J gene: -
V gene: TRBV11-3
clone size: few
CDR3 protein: CASSPGGADAYEQYF

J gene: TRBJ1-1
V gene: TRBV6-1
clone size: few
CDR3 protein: CASKPTGMNTEAFF

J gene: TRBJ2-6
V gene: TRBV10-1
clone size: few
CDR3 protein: CASSESTHSGRAAGANVLTF

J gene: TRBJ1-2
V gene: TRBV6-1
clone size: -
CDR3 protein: CASSTRDRGLYGYTF

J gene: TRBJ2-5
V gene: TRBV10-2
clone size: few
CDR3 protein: CASSDLFLGTETQYF

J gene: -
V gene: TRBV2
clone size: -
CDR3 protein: CASSVTRGQETQYF

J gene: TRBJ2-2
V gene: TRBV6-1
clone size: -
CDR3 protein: CASSYQHRGGELFF

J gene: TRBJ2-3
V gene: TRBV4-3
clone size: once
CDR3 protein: CASSPRPTGGSTDTQYF

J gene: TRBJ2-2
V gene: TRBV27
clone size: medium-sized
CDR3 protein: CASKGTPNTGELFF

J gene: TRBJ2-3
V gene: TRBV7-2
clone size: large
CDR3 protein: CASSLGVGGGVTDTQYF

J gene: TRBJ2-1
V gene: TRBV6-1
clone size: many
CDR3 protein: CASSLAGDLPYEQFF

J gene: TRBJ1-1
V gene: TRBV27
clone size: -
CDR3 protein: CASSRRTGSLNTEAFF

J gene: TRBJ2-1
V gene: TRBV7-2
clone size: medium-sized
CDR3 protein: CASSLRTSQGNEQFF

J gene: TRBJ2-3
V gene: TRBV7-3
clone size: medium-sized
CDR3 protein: CASSKVAGGPSTDTQYF